Following are 3 T cell receptor beta chains from one sample sequenced in a study of response to subunit inactivated influenza vaccine. TCRdb ran MiXCR on the RT-PCR reads and lists one entry per CDR3 protein. The sample records approximately 310,000 distinct CDR3 sequences, less than 25% being singletons. The sequencing used PBMCs from blood, collected around 22 months after vaccination. These receptors originate from a man aged 50 to 69 who received an inactivated influenza vaccine.

This clonotype was counted between two and nine times. This rearrangement joins TRBV28 to TRBJ1-2; D is undetermined. V was trimmed by 2 bases and J by 4 bases, leaving 14 bases between them. This CDR3 comprises 15 residues. The germline V gene encodes CDR1 MDHEN and CDR2 SYDVKM. For the CDR3, the DNA is TGTGCCAGCAGTTTACGCGGCAGCTATCCCTATGGCTACACCTTC. Translated, it gives CASSLRGSYPYGYTF.

This chain's CDR3 is CSAKTGGDNGELFF. CDR3 coding DNA: TGCAGTGCCAAGACAGGGGGCGATAACGGGGAGCTGTTTTTT. The rearrangement uses TRBV20-1 and TRBJ2-2, with 10 nucleotides matching TRBD1. V trimming: 6 bases; J trimming: 7 bases; junction bases outside the gene matches: 8. CDR3 size: 14 residues. Germline V gene sequence: CDR1 DFQATT, CDR2 SNEGSKA (reference sequence).

The CDR3 bases are TGTGCCAGCAGCTTAGCTACAGGGAGTCTTTATGGCTACACCTTC. Translation gives CASSLATGSLYGYTF. This chain joins TRBV7-2 and TRBJ1-2; tentatively, D is TRBD1 (6 bases). The CDR3 is 15 residues long. Germline loops: CDR1 SGHTA, CDR2 FQGNSA. The germline V and J ends were trimmed by 0 bases and 5 bases, with 13 bases remaining between them.